Following are 32 T cell receptor beta chains from one sample sequenced in a study of OX40 agonist ivuxolimab in advanced cancers. The library relied on the immunoSEQ multiplex PCR assay. In its TCRdb copy, this immuneACCESS table keeps in-frame sequences only and misses some clones. Where compared with another copy, unresolved V genes explain less than half of these, and the others have no known cause. In all, the sample holds approximately 80,000 clones, and around nine tenths of those were seen once. The ten largest make up roughly 0.23% of the sample. Sequencing used CD4+ or CD8+ T cells sorted from blood, obtained in a trial of the OX40 agonist ivuxolimab. These receptors were taken from an adult with an advanced solid tumor such as melanoma, head and neck, liver or kidney cancer.

This sequence joins TRBV4-3 and TRBJ2-1; D is uncertain. The V end was cut by 2 bases, the J end by 0 bases, with 8 bases between. The CDR3 totals 15 residues. The germline V gene has CDR1 LGHNA and CDR2 YSLEER. The CDR3 reads CASSQIASSYNEQFF. The DNA for the CDR3 is TGCGCCAGCAGCCAAATAGCAAGCTCCTACAATGAGCAGTTCTTC.

V gene TRBV28 combines with J gene TRBJ2-1, with 10 positions matching TRBD2. Germline CDR1 and CDR2: MDHEN and SYDVKM. The CDR3 runs 18 residues. The J segment lost 9 bases and the V segment lost 4 bases, leaving 18 bases of the junction unmatched. The CDR3 coding sequence is TGTGCCAGCAGTTCAATAGCGGGAGGCTCGGGATACAGAGGTGAGCAGTTCTTC. As protein: CASSSIAGGSGYRGEQFF.

The rearrangement uses TRBV14 and TRBJ2-3; D gene ambiguous. Germline-derived CDR1 and CDR2 are SGHDN and FVKESK. The CDR3 runs 14 residues. The ends were cut back, 2 bases at V and 10 bases at J, with 16 bases in the middle. CDR3 protein: CASSQLPLPHSQYF. The CDR3 bases are TGTGCCAGCAGCCAATTGCCCCTACCCCATTCGCAGTATTTT.

The chain employs TRBV5-1 and TRBJ2-3; TRBD2 matches at 7 bases. The germline V gene encodes CDR1 SGHRS and CDR2 YFSETQ. With 4 bases clipped from V and 9 bases from J, the junction kept 5 bases outside the gene matches. This CDR3 region has 12 residues. The CDR3 region has the DNA TGCGCCAGCAGCGGGGCGGGAGACACGCAGTATTTT. Translated: CASSGAGDTQYF.

The chain joins TRBV5-1 to TRBJ2-1; no clear D. The CDR3 extends over 13 amino acids. Germline-derived CDR1 and CDR2 are SGHRS and YFSETQ. The V end lost 4 bases, the J end lost 6 bases, and 11 bases lay between the germline ends. In nucleotides, the CDR3 is TGCGCCAGCAGCCCCGAGCCATCCAATGAGCAGTTCTTC. This gives the protein CASSPEPSNEQFF.

This chain uses TRBV6-5 with TRBJ1-5; D may be TRBD1 (5 bases). V was pared by 3 bases and J by 2 bases, with 8 bases between. Germline CDR1 is MNHEY and CDR2 is SVGAGI. This CDR3 is 14 amino acids long. CDR3 in amino acids: CASSYTGGNQPQHF. The CDR3 DNA is TGTGCCAGCAGTTATACAGGAGGCAATCAGCCCCAGCATTTT.

The chain couples TRBV7-4 to TRBJ1-3, with a possible D match to TRBD1 (6 bases). CDR3 length: 17 amino acids. CDR1 and CDR2 from the germline V gene are SGHVT and SQSDAQ. With 4 bases removed from V and 2 bases from J, the gap between germline ends came to 18 bases. The CDR3 protein is CASSSTRGGSAGNTIYF. The CDR3 nucleotides read TGTGCCAGCAGCTCCACGAGGGGGGGGTCCGCTGGAAACACCATATATTTT. Together with reference TRBV7-4 and TRBJ1-3, the CDR3 gives the full variable domain: GAGVSQSPRYKVAKRGRDVALRCDSISGHVTLYWYRQTLGQGSEVLTYSQSDAQRDKSGRPSGRFSAERPERSVSTLKIQRTEQGDSAVYLCASSSTRGGSAGNTIYFGEGSWLTVV.

The chain couples TRBV18 to TRBJ2-2; a possible D gene is TRBD1 (5 bases). V lost 0 bases to trimming and J lost 3 bases, with 11 bases between them. Germline CDR1 KGHSH, CDR2 LQKENI. The CDR3 consists of 16 residues. This CDR3 is CASSPPQGGDTGELFF. The DNA for the CDR3 is TGTGCCAGCTCACCACCCCAGGGTGGGGACACCGGGGAGCTGTTTTTT.

This clone has only a few counts. V gene TRBV6-4 combines with J gene TRBJ1-1; D is undetermined. CDR1 and CDR2 (germline): MRHNA, SNTAGT. The CDR3 is 14 amino acids. V lost 6 bases to trimming and J lost 4 bases, with 15 bases between them. CDR3 amino acids: CASRHRQGTTEAFF. The CDR3 DNA sequence: TGTGCCAGCAGACACCGACAAGGAACCACTGAAGCTTTCTTT.

This chain joins TRBV11-2 and TRBJ2-1; 8 bases agree with TRBD2. The CDR3 runs 16 residues. CDR1 and CDR2 (germline): SGHAT, FQNNGV. Unmatched junction bases numbered 16, after V lost 5 bases and J lost 10 bases. CDR3 in amino acids: CASSLAGTRLRREQFF. CDR3 coding DNA: TGTGCCAGCAGCCTAGCCGGGACTAGGCTTAGAAGGGAGCAGTTCTTC.

The V and J genes are TRBV28 and TRBJ2-5; D might be TRBD1 or TRBD2, each matching 5 bases. V gave up 7 bases and J gave up 9 bases, with 12 bases separating them. Germline assignment: CDR1 MDHEN and CDR2 SYDVKM. The length of the CDR3 is 11 residues. For the CDR3, the DNA is TGTGCCAGCAAAACGGGACCAGCCCAGTACTTC. This translates into CASKTGPAQYF.

J is TRBJ2-1 and V is TRBV5-8; 11 bases align to TRBD2. The V segment lost 3 bases and the J segment 2 bases; nucleotides outside the gene matches: 1. There are 15 residues in the CDR3. Looked up from germline, CDR1 is SGHTS and CDR2 is YDEGEE. In DNA, the CDR3 is TGTGCCAGCAGCTCGGGACTAGCGGCCTACAATGAGCAGTTCTTC. It encodes CASSSGLAAYNEQFF.

This chain connects TRBV7-9 to TRBJ2-2, with 8 bases identical to TRBD2. CDR1 and CDR2 from the germline V gene are SEHNR and FQNEAQ (reference sequence). The CDR3 length is 17 residues. With V trimmed by 0 bases and J by 1 base, 4 bases remained unmatched. For the CDR3, the DNA is TGTGCCAGCAGCTTAGCCGCGGGAGGTGGGAACACCGGGGAGCTGTTTTTT. This encodes CASSLAAGGGNTGELFF.

The chain is built from TRBV4-1 and TRBJ2-5; 7 bases are shared with TRBD1. V gave up 3 bases and J gave up 2 bases; unmatched junction bases: 0. The CDR3 has 13 amino acids. Per the germline V gene, CDR1 is MGHRA and CDR2 is YSYEKL. DNA of the CDR3: TGCGCCAGCAGCCAGGGACAGCAAGAGACCCAGTACTTC. It codes for CASSQGQQETQYF.

This chain uses TRBV6-5 with TRBJ2-1; the D gene is possibly TRBD2 (6 bases). The CDR3 runs to 15 residues. Trimming stripped 6 bases from V and 7 bases from J, with 19 bases between. Germline assignment: CDR1 MNHEY and CDR2 SVGAGI. CDR3 nucleotides: TGTGCCAGCAGGGGGACGGGAGCCGGATCGAATGAGCAGTTCTTC. Its translation is CASRGTGAGSNEQFF.

The rearrangement links TRBV5-5 to TRBJ2-1, with no clear D. Germline values: CDR1 SGHKS, CDR2 YYEKEE (reference sequence). V lost 6 bases to trimming and J lost 7 bases, with 14 bases between them. The CDR3 sequence is 13 residues long. The CDR3 spells CASTRVLGNEQFF. The CDR3 bases are TGTGCCAGCACCCGGGTCTTGGGGAATGAGCAGTTCTTC.

The table lists this clone with a few counts. The V call is TRBV6-1, the J call TRBJ1-5; D is uncertain. The ends were cut back, 7 bases at V and 2 bases at J, with 12 bases in the middle. The CDR3 spans 14 residues. Germline loops: CDR1 MNHNS, CDR2 SASEGT. CDR3 nucleotide sequence: TGTGCCAGCACCATGACGATAGGCAATCAGCCCCAGCATTTT. This encodes CASTMTIGNQPQHF.

The chain links TRBV25-1 to TRBJ2-5; D unresolved. The CDR3 has 12 amino acids. Germline lookup yields CDR1 MGHDK and CDR2 SYGVNS. Trimming pared 7 bases from V and 5 bases from J, leaving 11 bases between. The CDR3 sequence: CASKSSGETQYF. The CDR3 coding sequence is TGTGCCAGCAAATCCTCCGGGGAGACCCAGTACTTC.

The gene calls are TRBV5-1 and TRBJ2-2; 8 nucleotides match TRBD1. In germline, CDR1 is SGHRS, CDR2 YFSETQ. V shed 0 bases and J 6 bases; nucleotides not matched to a gene: 4. CDR3 length: 15 residues. This CDR3 is CASSLAAGGSGELFF. The CDR3 nucleotides are TGCGCCAGCAGCTTGGCCGCAGGGGGCTCCGGGGAGCTGTTTTTT.

The CDR3 loop reads CASSLAPRGGYEQYF. The CDR3 bases are TGTGCCAGCAGCTTAGCGCCCAGGGGAGGCTACGAGCAGTACTTC. The gene calls are TRBV7-8 and TRBJ2-7; either TRBD1 or TRBD2 may supply D (6 bases each). The germline V gene has CDR1 SGHVS and CDR2 FQNEAQ. The CDR3 has 15 residues. The germline V and J ends were trimmed by 0 bases and 3 bases, with 12 bases remaining between them.

The CDR3: CASSADSTSIWNEQFF. The CDR3 region has the DNA TGTGCCAGCAGCGCCGACTCAACCTCCATCTGGAATGAGCAGTTCTTC. The chain uses TRBV9 and TRBJ2-1; D is undetermined. CDR1 and CDR2 from the germline V gene are SGDLS and YYNGEE. This CDR3 spans 16 amino acids. V lost 3 bases, J lost 7 bases, and 20 bases lay in between. Based on the CDR3 plus reference TRBV9 and TRBJ2-1, the full variable domain is DSGVTQTPKHLITATGQRVTLRCSPRSGDLSVYWYQQSLDQGLQFLIQYYNGEERAKGNILERFSAQQFPDLHSELNLSSLELGDSALYFCASSADSTSIWNEQFFGPGTRLTVL.

The chain employs TRBV12-5 and TRBJ2-1; D unclear. The CDR3 is 18 residues long. Per germline, CDR1 LGHNT and CDR2 FRNRAP. V lost 0 bases, J lost 3 bases, and 18 bases lay in between. DNA of the CDR3: TGTGCTAGTGGTTTGGTACCAATGGGCAGGCGGCACTACAATGAGCAGTTCTTC. Its protein is CASGLVPMGRRHYNEQFF. Full variable domain (missing parts from reference TRBV12-5 and TRBJ2-1): DARVTQTPRHKVTEMGQEVTMRCQPILGHNTVFWYRQTMMQGLELLAYFRNRAPLDDSGMPKDRFSAEMPDATLATLKIQPSEPRDSAVYFCASGLVPMGRRHYNEQFFGPGTRLTVL.

The rearrangement uses TRBV7-3 and TRBJ2-1, with D possibly being TRBD2 (5 bases). CDR1 is SGHTA, CDR2 FQGTGA, per germline. CDR3 length: 15 amino acids. Trimming took 5 bases from V and 10 from J, leaving 21 bases between them. CDR3 nucleotide sequence: TGTGCCAGCAGCCCAAGGGTCGGACTCACCGGGGAGCAGTTCTTC. Translated: CASSPRVGLTGEQFF.

This chain joins TRBV6-6 and TRBJ2-3; D is possibly TRBD1 (7 bases). Germline V gene lookup returns CDR1 MNHNY and CDR2 SVGAGI (reference sequence). There are 13 residues in the CDR3. Between the trimmed V and J ends, which lost 5 bases and 15 bases, there was a span of 21 bases. CDR3 sequence (DNA): TGTGCCAGCAGTAGGCAGGGGGGTAGGAGTGTCTATTTT. This codes for CASSRQGGRSVYF.

CDR3 sequence: CASSGAGTGGYNEQFF. The CDR3 DNA reads TGTGCCAGCAGCGGTGCCGGGACAGGGGGCTACAATGAGCAGTTCTTC. This rearrangement joins TRBV5-6 to TRBJ2-1; TRBD1 aligns across 11 bases. The CDR3 runs to 16 residues. Germline loops: CDR1 SGHDT, CDR2 YYEEEE. The V and J ends lost 4 bases and 3 bases, in that order; junction bases with no gene match: 6.

The chain combines TRBV27 with TRBJ2-7; D perhaps matches TRBD2 (7 bases). The CDR3 totals 13 residues. Germline V gene lookup returns CDR1 MNHEY and CDR2 SMNVEV (reference sequence). The V end lost 2 bases, the J end lost 13 bases, and 18 bases lay between the germline ends. In DNA form, the CDR3 reads TGTGCCAGCAGTTTAGGGAGGGGGGCCACCCTCTACTTC. Protein product: CASSLGRGATLYF.

The genes are TRBV4-1 and TRBJ2-3, with 7 bases matching TRBD2. CDR3 length equals 17 residues. CDR1 is MGHRA and CDR2 is YSYEKL in the germline V gene. Unmatched junction bases numbered 6, after V lost 0 bases and J lost 0 bases. CDR3 bases: TGCGCCAGCAGCCAAGATCAGGGACTAACTAGCACAGATACGCAGTATTTT. Translation: CASSQDQGLTSTDTQYF.

The chain is built from TRBV5-6 and TRBJ2-3; 7 bases are shared with TRBD1. The CDR3 has 18 residues. With 0 bases clipped from V and 5 bases from J, the junction kept 15 bases outside the gene matches. Germline V CDR1 and CDR2: SGHDT, YYEEEE. Here the CDR3 reads CASSLDPVNRGLRDTQYF. CDR3 DNA: TGTGCCAGCAGCTTGGATCCCGTGAATAGGGGGCTCAGAGATACGCAGTATTTT.

The rearrangement uses TRBV11-2 and TRBJ2-5; 8 positions match TRBD2. V lost 5 bases, J lost 0 bases, and 14 bases stayed unmatched. CDR3 length: 18 residues. Germline V CDR1 and CDR2: SGHAT, FQNNGV. The CDR3, as DNA: TGTGCCAGCAGCACCCCCCCGGCTAGCGGGCTGTACCAAGAGACCCAGTACTTC. As protein: CASSTPPASGLYQETQYF. The full variable domain, rest sourced from reference TRBV11-2 and TRBJ2-5, is EAGVAQSPRYKIIEKRQSVAFWCNPISGHATLYWYQQILGQGPKLLIQFQNNGVVDDSQLPKDRFSAERLKGVDSTLKIQPAKLEDSAVYLCASSTPPASGLYQETQYFGPGTRLLVL.

V and J are TRBV7-2 and TRBJ1-2, with 9 nucleotides matching TRBD1. This CDR3 has 15 residues. J was trimmed by 0 bases and V by 7 bases; bases with no gene match: 6. Looked up from germline, CDR1 is SGHTA and CDR2 is FQGNSA. CDR3 in amino acids: CASTQQGASNYGYTF. DNA of the CDR3: TGTGCCAGCACCCAACAGGGGGCCTCTAACTATGGCTACACCTTC.

V gene TRBV5-1 combines with J gene TRBJ2-3, with D possibly called TRBD1 or TRBD2 (5 bases each). The CDR3 has 17 residues. V lost 2 bases, J lost 6 bases, and 22 bases lay in between. Germline CDR1 and CDR2: SGHRS and YFSETQ. CDR3: CASSLSLATVGRDTQYF. CDR3 sequence (DNA): TGCGCCAGCAGCTTATCGCTGGCCACCGTGGGACGGGATACGCAGTATTTT.

The chain uses TRBV6-4 and TRBJ1-1, with 9 bases aligning to TRBD1. Per the germline V gene, CDR1 is MRHNA and CDR2 is SNTAGT. CDR3 length: 13 residues. The V segment lost 6 bases and the J segment 11 bases; nucleotides outside the gene matches: 10. CDR3 DNA: TGTGCCAGCAGCGTCACAGGGGGCGCAGGGGCTTTCTTT. Its translation is CASSVTGGAGAFF.